Listed here are 5 T cell receptor beta chains from one sample, sequenced in a study of cytomegalovirus exposure and HLA in healthy donors. Here immunoSEQ multiplex PCR was the method, and the copy in TCRdb shows in-frame clones only, minus some. The table shows 75,000 to 100,000 clones, with around 96% occurring only once. Sequencing input: PBMCs. The receptors derive from a man younger than 35 in good health and CMV-seronegative.

This chain uses TRBV11-2 with TRBJ2-2; 9 positions agree with TRBD1. With V trimmed by 5 bases and J by 3 bases, 13 bases remained unmatched. Germline V lookup: CDR1 SGHAT, CDR2 FQNNGV. CDR3 length: 18 amino acids. The CDR3 sequence: CASSPLSLRDRDTGELFF. CDR3 in DNA: TGTGCCAGCAGCCCACTTAGCCTCCGGGACAGGGACACCGGGGAGCTGTTTTTT.

This chain joins TRBV27 and TRBJ1-2, with no clear D. This CDR3 comprises 17 residues. V lost 2 bases, J lost 4 bases, and 20 bases lay in between. CDR1 and CDR2 from the germline V gene are MNHEY and SMNVEV (reference sequence). The CDR3 spells CASSLRGGSAPVYGYTF. CDR3 bases: TGTGCCAGCAGTTTACGTGGCGGGTCAGCGCCCGTCTATGGCTACACCTTC.

V gene TRBV2 combines with J gene TRBJ1-2, with 7 bases matching TRBD1. Trimming removed 6 bases from V and 0 bases from J; junction bases left unmatched: 7. CDR1 is SNHLY, CDR2 FYNNEI, per germline. This CDR3 has 15 residues. The CDR3 sequence is CASRIETGSNYGYTF. The CDR3 nucleotides are TGTGCCAGCAGGATAGAGACAGGGTCTAACTATGGCTACACCTTC.

The CDR3 loop reads CASSLDGQHVNSPLHF. Written as DNA, the CDR3 is TGTGCCAGCAGCTTGGACGGACAGCACGTGAATTCACCCCTCCACTTT. The chain is built from TRBV5-4 and TRBJ1-6; a weak D match, TRBD1 (6 bases). The CDR3 is 16 amino acids. Germline CDR1 and CDR2: SGHNT and YYREEE (reference sequence). The ends were cut back, 0 bases at V and 7 bases at J, with 14 bases in the middle.

V gene TRBV10-3 combines with J gene TRBJ2-1, with D tentatively TRBD2 (6 bases). The germline V gene has CDR1 ENHRY and CDR2 SYGVKD. The CDR3 runs to 17 residues. V lost 3 bases and J lost 1, with 16 bases in between. The CDR3 DNA is TGTGCCATCAGTGAATCGGGAGACGAATCGTCCTACAATGAGCAGTTCTTC. Translating gives CAISESGDESSYNEQFF.